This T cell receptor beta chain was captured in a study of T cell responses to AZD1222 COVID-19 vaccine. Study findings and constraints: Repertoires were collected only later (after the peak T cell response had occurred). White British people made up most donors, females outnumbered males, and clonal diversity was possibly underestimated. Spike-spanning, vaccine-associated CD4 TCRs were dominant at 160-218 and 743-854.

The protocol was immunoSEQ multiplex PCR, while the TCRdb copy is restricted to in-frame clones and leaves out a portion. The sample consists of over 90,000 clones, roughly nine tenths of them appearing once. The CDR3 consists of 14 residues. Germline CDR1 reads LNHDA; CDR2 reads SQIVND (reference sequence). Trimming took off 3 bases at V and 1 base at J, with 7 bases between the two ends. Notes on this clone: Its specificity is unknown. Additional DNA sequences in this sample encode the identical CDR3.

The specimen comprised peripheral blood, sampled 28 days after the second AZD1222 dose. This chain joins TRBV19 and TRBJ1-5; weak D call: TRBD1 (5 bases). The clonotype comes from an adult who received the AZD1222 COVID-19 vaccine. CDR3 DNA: TGTGCCAGTAGTATTGGGGGGAGCAATCAGCCCCAGCATTTT. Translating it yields CASSIGGSNQPQHF.